This T cell receptor (beta chain) was captured by sequencing in a study of blood T cell repertoires in COVID-19. Trimming removed 0 bases at V and 8 bases at J, with 8 bases between. Germline V gene data show CDR1 as SGHRS and CDR2 as YFSETQ. The CDR3 has 12 residues. Some clones are missing from TCRdb's copy, which holds only in-frame ones; the method was immunoSEQ multiplex PCR. This sample has fewer than 500,000 clones; approximately 92% occur once, and the top ten carry 0.95% to 1.2%. Sequenced input: PBMCs or T cells enriched from blood (not recorded which). The chain is built from TRBV5-1 and TRBJ1-1; D call uncertain. This TCR was sampled from a man aged 25-40 years who had recovered from COVID-19. The CDR3 nucleotides read TGCGCCAGCAGCTTGGGCGGGGAAGAAGCTTTCTTT. Protein sequence: CASSLGGEEAFF.